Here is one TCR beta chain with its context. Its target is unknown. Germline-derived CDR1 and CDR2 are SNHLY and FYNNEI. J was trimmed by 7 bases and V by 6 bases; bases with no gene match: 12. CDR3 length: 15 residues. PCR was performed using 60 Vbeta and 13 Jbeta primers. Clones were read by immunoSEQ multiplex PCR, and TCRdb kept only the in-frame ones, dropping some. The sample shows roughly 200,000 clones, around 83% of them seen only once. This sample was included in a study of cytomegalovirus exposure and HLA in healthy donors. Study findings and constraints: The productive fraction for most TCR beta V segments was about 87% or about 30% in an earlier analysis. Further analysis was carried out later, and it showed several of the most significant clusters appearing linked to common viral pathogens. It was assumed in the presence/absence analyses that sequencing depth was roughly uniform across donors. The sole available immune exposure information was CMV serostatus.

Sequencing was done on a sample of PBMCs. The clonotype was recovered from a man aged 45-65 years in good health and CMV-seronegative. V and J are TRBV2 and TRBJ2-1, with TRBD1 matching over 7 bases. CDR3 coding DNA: TGTGCCAGCAGGAAAGGGGGCCCCTCGGGAAATGAGCAGTTCTTC. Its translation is CASRKGGPSGNEQFF.